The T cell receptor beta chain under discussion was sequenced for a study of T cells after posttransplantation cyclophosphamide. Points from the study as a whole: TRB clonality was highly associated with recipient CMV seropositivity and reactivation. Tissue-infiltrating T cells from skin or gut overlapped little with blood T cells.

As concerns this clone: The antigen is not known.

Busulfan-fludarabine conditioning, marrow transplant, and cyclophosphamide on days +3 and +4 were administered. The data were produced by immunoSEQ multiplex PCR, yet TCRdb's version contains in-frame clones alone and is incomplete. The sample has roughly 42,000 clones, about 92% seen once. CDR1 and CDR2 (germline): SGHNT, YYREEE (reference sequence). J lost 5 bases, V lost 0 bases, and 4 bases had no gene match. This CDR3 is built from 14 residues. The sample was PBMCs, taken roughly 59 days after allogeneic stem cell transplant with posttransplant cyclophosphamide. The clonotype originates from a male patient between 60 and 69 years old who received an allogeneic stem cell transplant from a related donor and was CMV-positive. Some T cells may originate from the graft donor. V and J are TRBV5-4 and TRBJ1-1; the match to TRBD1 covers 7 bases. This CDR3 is CASSLDRGRTEAFF. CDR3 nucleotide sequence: TGTGCCAGCAGCTTGGACAGGGGTCGGACTGAAGCTTTCTTT.